This T cell receptor (beta chain) is drawn from a study of a mutant IDH1 vaccine in newly diagnosed glioma. In the study overall: The patients were given eight vaccinations, one each in weeks 1, 3, 5, 7, 11, 15, 19 and 23.

With regard to this clone: The antigen is undetermined.

The time point was: week 23, last vaccination. A single vaccine dose contained 300 ug of mutant IDH1 20-mer peptide, and topical imiquimod was used with it. The assay was immunoSEQ multiplex PCR, and TCRdb's table has in-frame clones only and misses some. The repertoire holds tens of thousands of clones, around four fifths seen once, with around 5.3% in the top ten. The germline V gene has CDR1 MGHRA and CDR2 YSYEKL. This CDR3 spans 16 amino acids. V lost 4 bases, J lost 4 bases, and 19 bases lay in between. The origin of this receptor is a man over 45 with glioma. The chain has TRBV4-1 and TRBJ1-2, with D possibly being TRBD1 (5 bases). The sequenced sample was PBMCs, obtained from a glioma patient whose treatment included an IDH1 peptide vaccine. The CDR3 reads CASSPQGLGVSYGYTF. The CDR3 DNA reads TGCGCCAGCAGCCCTCAAGGGCTGGGGGTCAGCTATGGCTACACCTTC.